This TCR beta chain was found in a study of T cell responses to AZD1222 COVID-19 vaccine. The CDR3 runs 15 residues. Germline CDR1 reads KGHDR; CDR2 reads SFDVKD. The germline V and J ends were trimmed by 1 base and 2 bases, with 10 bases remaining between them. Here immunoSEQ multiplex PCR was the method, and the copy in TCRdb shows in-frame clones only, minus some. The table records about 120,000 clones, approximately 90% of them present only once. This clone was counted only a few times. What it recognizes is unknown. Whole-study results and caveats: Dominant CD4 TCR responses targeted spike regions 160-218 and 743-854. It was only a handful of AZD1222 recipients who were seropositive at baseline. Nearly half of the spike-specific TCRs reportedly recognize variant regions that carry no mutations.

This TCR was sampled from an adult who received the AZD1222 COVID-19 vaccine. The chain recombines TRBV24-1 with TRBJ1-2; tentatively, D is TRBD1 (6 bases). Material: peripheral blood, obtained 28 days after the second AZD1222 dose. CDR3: CATSDFKTGNYGYTF. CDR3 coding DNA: TGTGCCACCAGTGATTTTAAAACAGGGAACTATGGCTACACCTTC.